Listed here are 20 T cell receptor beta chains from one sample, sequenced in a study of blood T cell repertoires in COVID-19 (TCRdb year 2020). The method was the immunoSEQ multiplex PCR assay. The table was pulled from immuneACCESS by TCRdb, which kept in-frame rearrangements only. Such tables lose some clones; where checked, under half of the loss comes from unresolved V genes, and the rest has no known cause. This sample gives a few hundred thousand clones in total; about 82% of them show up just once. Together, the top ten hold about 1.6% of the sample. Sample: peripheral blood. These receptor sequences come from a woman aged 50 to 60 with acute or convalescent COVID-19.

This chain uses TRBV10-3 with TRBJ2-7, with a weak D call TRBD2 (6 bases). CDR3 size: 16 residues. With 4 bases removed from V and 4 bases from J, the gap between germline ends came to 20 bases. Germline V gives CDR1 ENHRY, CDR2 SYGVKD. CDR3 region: CAISVSGGGTAYEQYF. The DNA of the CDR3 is TGTGCCATCAGTGTATCGGGCGGCGGGACGGCGTACGAGCAGTACTTC.

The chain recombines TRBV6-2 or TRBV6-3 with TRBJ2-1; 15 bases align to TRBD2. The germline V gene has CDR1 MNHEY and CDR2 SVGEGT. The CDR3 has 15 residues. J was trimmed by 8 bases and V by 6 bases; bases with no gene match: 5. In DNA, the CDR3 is TGTGCCAGCAGCCGGACTAGCGGGAGGGCCGATGAGCAGTTCTTC. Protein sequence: CASSRTSGRADEQFF.

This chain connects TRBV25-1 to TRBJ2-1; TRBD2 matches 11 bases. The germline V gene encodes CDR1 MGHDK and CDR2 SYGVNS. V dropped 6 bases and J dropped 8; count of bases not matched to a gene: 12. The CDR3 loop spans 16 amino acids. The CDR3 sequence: CASSRNSGRAGDEQFF. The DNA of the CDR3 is TGTGCCAGCAGCAGAAATAGCGGGAGGGCCGGGGATGAGCAGTTCTTC.

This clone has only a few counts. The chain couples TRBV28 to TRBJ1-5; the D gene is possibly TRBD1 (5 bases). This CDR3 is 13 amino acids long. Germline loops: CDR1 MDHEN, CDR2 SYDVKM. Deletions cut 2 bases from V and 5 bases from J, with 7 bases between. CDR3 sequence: CASSLQGYQPQHF. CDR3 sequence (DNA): TGTGCCAGCAGTTTACAGGGTTATCAGCCCCAGCATTTT.

CDR3 bases: TGTGCCAGCAGCTACGGATGGACAGGGAGAAACGAGCAGTACTTC. Amino acid sequence: CASSYGWTGRNEQYF. V gene TRBV6-5 combines with J gene TRBJ2-7, with 8 bases lining up with TRBD1. Germline assignment: CDR1 MNHEY and CDR2 SVGAGI. The CDR3 totals 15 residues. V shed 6 bases and J 5 bases; nucleotides not matched to a gene: 12.

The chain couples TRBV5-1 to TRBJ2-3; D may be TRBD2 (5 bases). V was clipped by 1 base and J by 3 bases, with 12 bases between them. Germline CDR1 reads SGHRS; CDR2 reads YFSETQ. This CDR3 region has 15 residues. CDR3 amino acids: CASSLPTSRTDTQYF. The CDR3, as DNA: TGCGCCAGCAGCTTGCCCACTAGTAGAACAGATACGCAGTATTTT.

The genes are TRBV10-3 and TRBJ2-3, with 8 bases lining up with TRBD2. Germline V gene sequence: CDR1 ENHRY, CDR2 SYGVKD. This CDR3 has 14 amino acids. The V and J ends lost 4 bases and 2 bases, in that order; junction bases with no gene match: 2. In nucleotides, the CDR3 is TGTGCCATCAGTGTAGCGGGGTCCACAGATACGCAGTATTTT. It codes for CAISVAGSTDTQYF.

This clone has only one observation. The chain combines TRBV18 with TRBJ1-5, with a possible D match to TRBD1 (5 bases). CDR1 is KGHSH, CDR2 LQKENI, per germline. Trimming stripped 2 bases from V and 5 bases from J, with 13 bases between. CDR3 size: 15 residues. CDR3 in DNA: TGTGCCAGCTCACCAAGGGGTCTGAGTGATCAGCCCCAGCATTTT. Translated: CASSPRGLSDQPQHF.

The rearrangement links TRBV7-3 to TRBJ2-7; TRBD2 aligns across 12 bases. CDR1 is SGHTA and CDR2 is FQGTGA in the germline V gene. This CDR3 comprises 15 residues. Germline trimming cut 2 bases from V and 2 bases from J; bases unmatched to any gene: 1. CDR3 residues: CASSLGLAGTYEQYF. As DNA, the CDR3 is TGTGCCAGCAGCTTAGGACTAGCGGGGACCTACGAGCAGTACTTC.

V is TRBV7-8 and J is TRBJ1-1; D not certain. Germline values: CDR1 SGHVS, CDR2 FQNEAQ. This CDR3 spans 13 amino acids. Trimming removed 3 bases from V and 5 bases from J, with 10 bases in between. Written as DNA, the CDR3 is TGTGCCAGCAGCTTCTGGGCAGGAACTGAAGCTTTCTTT. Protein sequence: CASSFWAGTEAFF.

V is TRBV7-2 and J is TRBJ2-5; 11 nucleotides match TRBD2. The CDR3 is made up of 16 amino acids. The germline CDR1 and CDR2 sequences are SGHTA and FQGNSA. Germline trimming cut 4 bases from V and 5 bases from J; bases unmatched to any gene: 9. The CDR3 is CASSSPTSGRRETQYF. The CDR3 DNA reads TGTGCCAGCAGCTCCCCTACTAGCGGGAGACGCGAGACCCAGTACTTC. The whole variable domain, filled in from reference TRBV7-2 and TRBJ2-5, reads GAGVSQSPSNKVTEKGKDVELRCDPISGHTALYWYRQSLGQGLEFLIYFQGNSAPDKSGLPSDRFSAERTGGSVSTLTIQRTQQEDSAVYLCASSSPTSGRRETQYFGPGTRLLVL.

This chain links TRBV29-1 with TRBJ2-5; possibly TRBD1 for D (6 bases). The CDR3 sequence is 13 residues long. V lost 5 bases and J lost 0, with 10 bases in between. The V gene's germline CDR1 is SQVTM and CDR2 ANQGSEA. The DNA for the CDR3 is TGCAGCGTTCTTCAGGGGTACCAAGAGACCCAGTACTTC. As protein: CSVLQGYQETQYF.

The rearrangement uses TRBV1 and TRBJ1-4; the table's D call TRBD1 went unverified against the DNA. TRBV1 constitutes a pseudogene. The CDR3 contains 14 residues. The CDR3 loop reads CTSSNRDRGEKLFF. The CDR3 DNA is TGCACCAGCAGTAACCGGGACAGGGGTGAAAAACTGTTTTTT.

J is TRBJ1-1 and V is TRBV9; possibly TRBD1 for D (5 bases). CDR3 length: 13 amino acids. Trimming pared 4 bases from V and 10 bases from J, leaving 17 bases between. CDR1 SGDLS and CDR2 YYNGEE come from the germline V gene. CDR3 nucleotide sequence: TGTGCCAGCAGCACCGGGGGGGGAGCTGCAGCTTTCTTT. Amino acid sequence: CASSTGGGAAAFF.

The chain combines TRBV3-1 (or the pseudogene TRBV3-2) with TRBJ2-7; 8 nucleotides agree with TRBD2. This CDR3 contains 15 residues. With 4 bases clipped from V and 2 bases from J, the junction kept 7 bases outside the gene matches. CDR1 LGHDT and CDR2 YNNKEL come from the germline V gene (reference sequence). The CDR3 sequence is CASSLRRGGPYEQYF. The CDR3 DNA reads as TGTGCCAGCAGCCTCCGACGGGGGGGCCCCTACGAGCAGTACTTC.

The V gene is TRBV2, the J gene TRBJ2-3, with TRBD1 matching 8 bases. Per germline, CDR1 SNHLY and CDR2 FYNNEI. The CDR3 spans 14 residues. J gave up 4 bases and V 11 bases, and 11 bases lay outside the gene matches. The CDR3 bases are TGTGCCTTCCCCAGGGGGCGCAGATCAGATACGCAGTATTTT. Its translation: CAFPRGRRSDTQYF.

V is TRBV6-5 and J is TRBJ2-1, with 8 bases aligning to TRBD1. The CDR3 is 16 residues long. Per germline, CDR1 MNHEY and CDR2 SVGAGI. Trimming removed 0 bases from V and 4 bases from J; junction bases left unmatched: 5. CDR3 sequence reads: CASSYSTGEVYNEQFF. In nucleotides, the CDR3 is TGTGCCAGCAGTTACTCGACAGGGGAGGTTTACAATGAGCAGTTCTTC.

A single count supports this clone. This chain's CDR3 is CASSSGVANTEAFF. CDR3 nucleotide sequence: TGCGCCAGCAGCTCGGGGGTCGCGAACACTGAAGCTTTCTTT. This rearrangement joins TRBV5-1 to TRBJ1-1; D may be TRBD1 (5 bases). The CDR3 covers 14 residues. CDR1 and CDR2 from the germline V gene are SGHRS and YFSETQ. Trimming took off 3 bases at V and 1 base at J, with 10 bases between the two ends.

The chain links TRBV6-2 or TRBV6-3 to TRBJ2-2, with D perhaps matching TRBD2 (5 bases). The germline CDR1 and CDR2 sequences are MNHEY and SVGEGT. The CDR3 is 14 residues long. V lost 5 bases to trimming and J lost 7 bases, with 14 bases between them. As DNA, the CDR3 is TGTGCCAGCAGTAACACAAACGGGGACGGGGAGCTGTTTTTT. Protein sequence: CASSNTNGDGELFF.

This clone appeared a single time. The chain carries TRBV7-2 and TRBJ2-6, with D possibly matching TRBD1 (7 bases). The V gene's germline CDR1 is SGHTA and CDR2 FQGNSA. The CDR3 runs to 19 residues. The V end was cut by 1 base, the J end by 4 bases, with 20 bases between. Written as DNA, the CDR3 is TGTGCCAGCAGCTTAGAGTTGCCAGGGGGGAGTCTAGGGGCCAACGTCCTGACTTTC. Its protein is CASSLELPGGSLGANVLTF.